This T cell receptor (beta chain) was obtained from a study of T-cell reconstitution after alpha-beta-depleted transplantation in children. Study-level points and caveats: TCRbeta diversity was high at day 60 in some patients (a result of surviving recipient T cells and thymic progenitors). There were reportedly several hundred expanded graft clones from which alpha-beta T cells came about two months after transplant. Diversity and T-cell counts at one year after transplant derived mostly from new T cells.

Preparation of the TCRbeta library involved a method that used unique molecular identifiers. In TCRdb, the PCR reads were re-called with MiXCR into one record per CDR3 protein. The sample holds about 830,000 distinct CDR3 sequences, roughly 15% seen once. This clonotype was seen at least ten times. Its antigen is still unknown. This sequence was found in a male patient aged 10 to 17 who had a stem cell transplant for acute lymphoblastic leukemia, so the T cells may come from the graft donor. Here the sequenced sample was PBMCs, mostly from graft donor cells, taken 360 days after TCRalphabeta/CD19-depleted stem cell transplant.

The CDR3 DNA is TGTGCCAGCAGTTACTCCGGTGAGCAGTTCTTC. Translation gives CASSYSGEQFF. The J gene is TRBJ2-1, the V gene TRBV6-5; D is unclear. Trimming removed 0 bases at V and 9 bases at J, with 3 bases between. The CDR3 is 11 amino acids. CDR1 and CDR2 (germline): MNHEY, SVGAGI.